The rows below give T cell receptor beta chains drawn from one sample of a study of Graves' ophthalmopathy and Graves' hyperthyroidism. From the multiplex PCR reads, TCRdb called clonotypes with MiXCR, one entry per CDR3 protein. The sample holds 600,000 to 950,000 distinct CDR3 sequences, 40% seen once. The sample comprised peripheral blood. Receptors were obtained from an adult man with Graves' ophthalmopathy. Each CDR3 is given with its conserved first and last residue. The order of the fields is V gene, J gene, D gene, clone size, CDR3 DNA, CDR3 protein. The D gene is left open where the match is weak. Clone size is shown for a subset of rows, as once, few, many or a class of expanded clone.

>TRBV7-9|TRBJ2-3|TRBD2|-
TGTGCCAGCAGCCAGGGACTAGCGGGAACTGATACGCAGTATTTT
CASSQGLAGTDTQYF
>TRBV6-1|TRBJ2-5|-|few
TGTGCCAGCAGTGAAGACTTGGGAAAGACCCAGTACTTC
CASSEDLGKTQYF
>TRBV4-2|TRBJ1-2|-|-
TGTGCCAGCAGCCAAGATTTTTACGACGAGTTTGGCTACACCTTC
CASSQDFYDEFGYTF
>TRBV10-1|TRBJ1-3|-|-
TGCGCCAGCAGTATCACCAGGGTTGACACTGGAAACACCATATATTTT
CASSITRVDTGNTIYF
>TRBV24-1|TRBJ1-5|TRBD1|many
TGTGCCAGCAGTGAGGGCAGGGGGGGACAGCCCCAGCATTTT
CASSEGRGGQPQHF
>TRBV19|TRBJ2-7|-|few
TGTGCCAGTAGTATAGCGGCCTCCTCCTACGAGCAGTACTTC
CASSIAASSYEQYF
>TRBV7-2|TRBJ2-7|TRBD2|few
TGTGCCAGCAGCAGGGGTGGTCCGGGAGGGGAGCAGTACTTC
CASSRGGPGGEQYF
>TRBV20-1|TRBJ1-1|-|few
TGCAGTGCTAGACAAAACACTGAAGCTTTCTTT
CSARQNTEAFF
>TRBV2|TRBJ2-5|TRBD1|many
TGTGCCAGCAGTTTGCCGTCAGGGGGCGCGGATGAGACCCAGTACTTC
CASSLPSGGADETQYF
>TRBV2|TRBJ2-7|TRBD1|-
TGTGCCAGCAGTTACGCGAAGGACAGGCTTACCTACGAGCAGTACTTC
CASSYAKDRLTYEQYF
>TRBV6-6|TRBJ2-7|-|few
TGTGCCAGCAGTTACCTGGAGATTGGAGAATACGAGCAGTACTTC
CASSYLEIGEYEQYF
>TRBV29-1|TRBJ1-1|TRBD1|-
TGCAGCGTCGCCCCGGTGACAGGGATGAACACTGAAGCTTTCTTT
CSVAPVTGMNTEAFF
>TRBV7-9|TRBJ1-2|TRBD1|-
TGTGCCAGCAGCGTTGTTGGGACAGGGGGACCTGGCTACACCTTC
CASSVVGTGGPGYTF
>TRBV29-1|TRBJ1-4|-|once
TGCAGCGTTGAAGTAGGGGTGGATGAAAAACTGTTTTTT
CSVEVGVDEKLFF
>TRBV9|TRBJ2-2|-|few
TGTGCCAGCAGCCTTAGACAGTTCACCGGGGAGCTGTTTTTT
CASSLRQFTGELFF
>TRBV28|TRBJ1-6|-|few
TGTGCCAGCAGTTTGGGGAGGAGCTCACCCCTCCACTTT
CASSLGRSSPLHF